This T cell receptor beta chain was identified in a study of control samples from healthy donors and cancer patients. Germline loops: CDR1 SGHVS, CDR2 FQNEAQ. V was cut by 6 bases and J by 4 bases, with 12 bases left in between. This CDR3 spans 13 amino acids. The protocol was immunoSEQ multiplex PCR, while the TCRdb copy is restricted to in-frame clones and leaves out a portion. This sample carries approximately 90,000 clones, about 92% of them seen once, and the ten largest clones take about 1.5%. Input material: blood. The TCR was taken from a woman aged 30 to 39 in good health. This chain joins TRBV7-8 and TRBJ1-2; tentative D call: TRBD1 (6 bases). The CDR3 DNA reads TGTGCCAGCAGTCCCAAGACAGGCTATGGCTACACCTTC. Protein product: CASSPKTGYGYTF.